The entry below describes one TCR beta chain. The sample belongs to a study of blood T cell repertoires in COVID-19. Measured with immunoSEQ multiplex PCR; TCRdb has only the in-frame clones, and not every one. The data hold around 320,000 clones, with about nine tenths observed a single time. Germline CDR1 is LGHDT and CDR2 is YNNKEL (reference sequence). V gave up 1 base and J gave up 10 bases, with 14 bases separating them. This CDR3 comprises 13 residues. The sequenced material came from peripheral blood. This TCR derives from a man between 18 and 35 years old with active or convalescent COVID-19. This chain joins TRBV3-1 (or the pseudogene TRBV3-2) and TRBJ2-7, with TRBD1 as a possible D gene (6 bases). The CDR3 DNA follows: TGTGCCAGCAGCCAAGGTCTCAGGGGTGATCAGTACTTC. It codes for CASSQGLRGDQYF.